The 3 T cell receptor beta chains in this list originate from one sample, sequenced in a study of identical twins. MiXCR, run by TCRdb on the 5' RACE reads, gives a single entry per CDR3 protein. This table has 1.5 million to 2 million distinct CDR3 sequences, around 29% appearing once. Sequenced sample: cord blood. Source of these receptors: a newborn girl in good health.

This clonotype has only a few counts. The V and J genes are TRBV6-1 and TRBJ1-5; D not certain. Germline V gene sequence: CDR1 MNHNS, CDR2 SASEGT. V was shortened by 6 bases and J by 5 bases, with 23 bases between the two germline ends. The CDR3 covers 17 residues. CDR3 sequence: CASSAKDRFMQHQPQHF. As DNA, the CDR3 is TGTGCCAGCAGCGCTAAGGACCGATTCATGCAACATCAGCCCCAGCATTTT.

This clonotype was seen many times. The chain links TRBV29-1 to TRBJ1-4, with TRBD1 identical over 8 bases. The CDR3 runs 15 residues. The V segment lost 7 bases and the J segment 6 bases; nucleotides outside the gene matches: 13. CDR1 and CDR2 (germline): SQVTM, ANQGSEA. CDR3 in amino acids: CSARDRNPGDEKLFF. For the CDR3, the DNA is TGCAGCGCCCGGGACAGGAATCCCGGGGATGAAAAACTGTTTTTT. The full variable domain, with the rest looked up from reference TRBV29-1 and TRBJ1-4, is SAVISQKPSRDICQRGTSLTIQCQVDSQVTMMFWYRQQPGQSLTLIATANQGSEATYESGFVIDKFPISRPNLTFSTLTVSNMSPEDSSIYLCSARDRNPGDEKLFFGSGTQLSVL.

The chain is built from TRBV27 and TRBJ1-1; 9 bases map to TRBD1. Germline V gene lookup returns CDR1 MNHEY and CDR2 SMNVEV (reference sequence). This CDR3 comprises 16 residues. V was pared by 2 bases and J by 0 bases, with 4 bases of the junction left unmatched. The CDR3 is CASSLNRGRLNTEAFF. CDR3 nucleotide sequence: TGTGCCAGCAGTTTAAACAGGGGGCGACTGAACACTGAAGCTTTCTTT.